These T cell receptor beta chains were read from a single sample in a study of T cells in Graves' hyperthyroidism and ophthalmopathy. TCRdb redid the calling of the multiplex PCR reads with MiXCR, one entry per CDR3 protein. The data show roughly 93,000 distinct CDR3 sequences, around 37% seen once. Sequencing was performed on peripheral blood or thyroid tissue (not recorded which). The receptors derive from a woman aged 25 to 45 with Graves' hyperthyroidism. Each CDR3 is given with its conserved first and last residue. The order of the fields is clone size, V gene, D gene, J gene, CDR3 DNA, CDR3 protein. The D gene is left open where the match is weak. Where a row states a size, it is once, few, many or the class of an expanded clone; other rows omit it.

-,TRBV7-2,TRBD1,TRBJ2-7,TGCGCCAGCAGCCAAGACAGGGGACGCTACGAGCAGTACTTC,CASSQDRGRYEQYF
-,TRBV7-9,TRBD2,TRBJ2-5,TGTGCCAGCAGCTTAGCGGCGGGAGGTTCAGAGACCCAGTACTTC,CASSLAAGGSETQYF
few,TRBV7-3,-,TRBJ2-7,TGTGCCAGCAGTTTCCCAGCGGAGCAATCCTACGAGCAGTACTTC,CASSFPAEQSYEQYF
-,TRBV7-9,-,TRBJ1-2,TGTGCCAGCAGCCGAGCACAGGGTAACGGCTACACCTTC,CASSRAQGNGYTF
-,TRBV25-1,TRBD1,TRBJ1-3,TGTGCCAGCAGTGACCTCCCCGGACAGGGGGCTGGAAACACCATATATTTT,CASSDLPGQGAGNTIYF
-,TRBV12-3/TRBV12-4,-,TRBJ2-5,TGTGCCAGCAGTTTGCCCGGGGGCGGGAGATGGGAGACCCAGTACTTC,CASSLPGGGRWETQYF
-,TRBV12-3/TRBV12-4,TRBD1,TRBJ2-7,TGTGCCAGCAGTTGGCCGGGACAGGGTAACTACGATCAGTACTTC,CASSWPGQGNYDQYF
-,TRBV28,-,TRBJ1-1,TGTGCCAGCAGTTTAAACCAAGGGACTGAAGCTTTCTTT,CASSLNQGTEAFF
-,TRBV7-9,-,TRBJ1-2,TGTGCCAGCAGCGAAGGGAGTAACTATGGCTACACCTTC,CASSEGSNYGYTF
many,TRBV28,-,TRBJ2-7,TGTGCCAGCAGTTCCCACGAGCCCGGGACACCCTACGAGCAGTACTTC,CASSSHEPGTPYEQYF
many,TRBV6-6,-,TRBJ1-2,TGTGCCAGCGCGGGGGCTAACTATGGCTACACCTTC,CASAGANYGYTF
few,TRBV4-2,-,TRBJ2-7,TGTGCCAGCGCACCTGGGGGCGGGAGCGACGAGCAGTACTTC,CASAPGGGSDEQYF
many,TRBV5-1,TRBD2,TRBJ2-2,TGCGCCAGCAGCTTGGTTAGCCCTAGCGGGAGCGCCGGGGAGCTGTTTTTT,CASSLVSPSGSAGELFF
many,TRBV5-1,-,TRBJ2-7,TGCGCCAGCAGCTCAGCTAGTGGGTATTACGAGCAGTACTTC,CASSSASGYYEQYF
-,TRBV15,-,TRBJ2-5,TGTGCCACCCATACAGGGAAAGTGGAGACCCAGTACTTC,CATHTGKVETQYF
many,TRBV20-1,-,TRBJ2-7,TGCAGTGCTAGGGGCCTGCAGGCCTCCTACGAGCAGTACTTC,CSARGLQASYEQYF
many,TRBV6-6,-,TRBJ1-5,TGTGCCAGCAGCGACGGGGCAGAGAATCAGCCCCAGCATTTT,CASSDGAENQPQHF
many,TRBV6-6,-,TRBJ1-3,TGTGCCAGCAGTGGCCAGGGGACTGGAAACACCATATATTTT,CASSGQGTGNTIYF
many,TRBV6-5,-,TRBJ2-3,TGTGCCAGCAGTTACTTTGGTGGGTCAGATACGCAGTATTTT,CASSYFGGSDTQYF
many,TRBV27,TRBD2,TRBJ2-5,TGTGCCAGCAGTCCTCCCCACGGGACTAGAGAGACCCAGTACTTC,CASSPPHGTRETQYF
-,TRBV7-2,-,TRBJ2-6,TGTGCCAGCAGCTTAGACTGGGATGGCGTGGCTTTC,CASSLDWDGVAF
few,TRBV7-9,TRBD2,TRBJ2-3,TGTGCCAGCAGTTCGAGCGGGAGGGCGAATACGCAGTATTTT,CASSSSGRANTQYF
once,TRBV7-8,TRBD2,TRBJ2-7,TGTGCCAGCTCGGGGACTAGCGGAATCTACGAGCAGTACTTC,CASSGTSGIYEQYF
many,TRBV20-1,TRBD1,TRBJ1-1,TGCAGTGCCCCGGGACAGGGGAACACTGAAGCTTTCTTT,CSAPGQGNTEAFF
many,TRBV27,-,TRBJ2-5,TGTGCCAGCAGTTCAGTCCGTGCACAGGCTTCGGGAGAGACCCAGTACTTC,CASSSVRAQASGETQYF
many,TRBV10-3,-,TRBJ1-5,TGTGCCATCAGTGAGACCGGGACCTACAATCAGCCCCAGCATTTT,CAISETGTYNQPQHF
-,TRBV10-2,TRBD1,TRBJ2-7,TGCGCCAGCAGTGAGGACAGGGGGCAGTACGAGCAGTGCTTC,CASSEDRGQYEQCF
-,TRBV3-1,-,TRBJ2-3,TGTGCCAGCAGCCAACGGGAAAGAGCGCAGTATTTT,CASSQRERAQYF
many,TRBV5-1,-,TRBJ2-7,TGCGCCAGCAGCTTTGAACTCTTCACTCCCTACGGGCAGTACTTC,CASSFELFTPYGQYF
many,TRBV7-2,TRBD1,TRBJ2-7,TGTGCCAGCAGCCGAGGGCCAGACAGGGACTACGAGCAGTACTTC,CASSRGPDRDYEQYF
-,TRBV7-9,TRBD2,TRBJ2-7,TGTGCCAGCAGCTTACAGACTAGCGGGGTCTACGAGCAGTACTTC,CASSLQTSGVYEQYF
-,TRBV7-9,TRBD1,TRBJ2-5,TGTGCCAGTAGTATGCGGGACAGGGAAGAGACCCAGTACTTC,CASSMRDREETQYF
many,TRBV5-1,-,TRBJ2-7,TGCGCCAGCAGCTTGGATCTAGCGCGGACATCAACCTACGAGCAGTACTTC,CASSLDLARTSTYEQYF
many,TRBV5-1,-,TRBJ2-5,TGCGCCAGCAGCTTGGGAGATAGCTATCGGAACCAAGAGACCCAGTACTTC,CASSLGDSYRNQETQYF
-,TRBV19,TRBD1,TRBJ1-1,TGTGCCAGTTCCTTGTACGGGGCAGGGGGCACTGAAGCTTTCTTT,CASSLYGAGGTEAFF